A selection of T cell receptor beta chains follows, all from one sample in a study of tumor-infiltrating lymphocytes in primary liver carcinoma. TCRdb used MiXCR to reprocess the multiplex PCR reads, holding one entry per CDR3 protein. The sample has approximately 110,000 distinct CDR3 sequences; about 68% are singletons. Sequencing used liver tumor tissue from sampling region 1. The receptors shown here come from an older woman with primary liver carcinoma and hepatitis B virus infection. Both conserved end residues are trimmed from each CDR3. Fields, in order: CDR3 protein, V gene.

CDR3aa: ASSSVQGTETQY
v_gene: TRBV28

CDR3aa: SVKGGPQDTDTQY
v_gene: TRBV29-1

CDR3aa: SSSLVGVGRGYEQY
v_gene: TRBV11-2

CDR3aa: ASSYLNNEQF
v_gene: TRBV6-6

CDR3aa: TSSQTASQSGNEQF
v_gene: TRBV11-1

CDR3aa: AWSVQGNSALH
v_gene: TRBV30

CDR3aa: ASSIDQNENTEAF
v_gene: TRBV5-1

CDR3aa: ASSSPGDYYEQY
v_gene: TRBV6-1

CDR3aa: ASSSGQFWTSSGANVLT
v_gene: TRBV11-2

CDR3aa: ASSRKMGAGTGELF
v_gene: TRBV4-1

CDR3aa: ANSLKGQGRGNEQF
v_gene: TRBV7-9

CDR3aa: ASSPPLAGDATAYEQY
v_gene: TRBV18

CDR3aa: VSSFRITEAF
v_gene: TRBV11-3

CDR3aa: ASSRTFGYT
v_gene: TRBV28

CDR3aa: ASSPGLPGPDTQY
v_gene: TRBV11-2

CDR3aa: ACSASGYYNEQF
v_gene: TRBV28

CDR3aa: ASNYRDRGYLNTEAF
v_gene: TRBV11-2

CDR3aa: ATSLQTGIDEQY
v_gene: TRBV11-2

CDR3aa: ASSRVAGSTDTQY
v_gene: TRBV4-2

CDR3aa: ASSAQPPVLALADTQY
v_gene: TRBV2

CDR3aa: ASSLGVSGANVLT
v_gene: TRBV6-5

CDR3aa: ASSLDIAGGNEQF
v_gene: TRBV7-9

CDR3aa: ASSLVIGLAGETQY
v_gene: TRBV7-9

CDR3aa: ASSQEVTRRGGVSDTQY
v_gene: TRBV4-2

CDR3aa: TSSLDTETQY
v_gene: TRBV11-3

CDR3aa: AGRTTGAFTPGYTIY
v_gene: TRBV11-3

CDR3aa: ASSPLGGGGRETQY
v_gene: TRBV7-9

CDR3aa: TSSLVRLAHRPTGELC
v_gene: TRBV11-2

CDR3aa: ASSSGRTYNEQF
v_gene: TRBV2

CDR3aa: GVRTGNREQY
v_gene: TRBV29-1

CDR3aa: SVEGGLADEQY
v_gene: TRBV29-1

CDR3aa: SVDGTSVERRYTQH
v_gene: TRBV29-1

CDR3aa: ASSDSSGRGTDTQY
v_gene: TRBV6-4

CDR3aa: SVRPGLTYEQY
v_gene: TRBV29-1

CDR3aa: ASSQGGVSHLRPHGYT
v_gene: TRBV4-1

CDR3aa: SLTLAEGRYNEQF
v_gene: TRBV29-1

CDR3aa: SAEVPGQLHEQF
v_gene: TRBV29-1

CDR3aa: ASSADKGSNTEAF
v_gene: TRBV6-1

CDR3aa: ANTVGYEQY
v_gene: TRBV11-2

CDR3aa: ASSTGQINQPQH
v_gene: TRBV7-8

CDR3aa: ASSFEDLTRIWVGTDTQY
v_gene: TRBV11-2

CDR3aa: SVRQGGRKNCF
v_gene: TRBV29-1

CDR3aa: ASSLALAGVVEQY
v_gene: TRBV7-8

CDR3aa: ASSLAVGAEDTQY
v_gene: TRBV7-9

CDR3aa: AWGWGGEAF
v_gene: TRBV30

CDR3aa: ASSRNGLAGTQETQY
v_gene: TRBV5-1

CDR3aa: ASKDGVHNEQF
v_gene: TRBV12-3/TRBV12-4

CDR3aa: NVGTSWSWAPYEQY
v_gene: TRBV29-1